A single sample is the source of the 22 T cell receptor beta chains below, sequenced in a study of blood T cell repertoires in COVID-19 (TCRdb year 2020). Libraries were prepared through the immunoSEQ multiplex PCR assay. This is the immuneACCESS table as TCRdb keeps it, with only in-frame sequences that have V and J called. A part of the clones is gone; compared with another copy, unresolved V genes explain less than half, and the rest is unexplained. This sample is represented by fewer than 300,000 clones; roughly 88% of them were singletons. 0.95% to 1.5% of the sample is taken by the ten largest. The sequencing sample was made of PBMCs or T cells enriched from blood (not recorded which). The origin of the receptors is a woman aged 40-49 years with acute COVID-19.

DNA for the CDR3: TGCGCCAGCAGAGCGCCACGCGGGGAGCTGTTTTTT. The encoded protein is CASRAPRGELFF. J is TRBJ2-2 and V is TRBV4-3; D remains unclear. V lost 6 bases to trimming and J lost 7 bases, with 9 bases between them. Germline V CDR1 and CDR2: LGHNA, YSLEER. CDR3 length: 12 residues.

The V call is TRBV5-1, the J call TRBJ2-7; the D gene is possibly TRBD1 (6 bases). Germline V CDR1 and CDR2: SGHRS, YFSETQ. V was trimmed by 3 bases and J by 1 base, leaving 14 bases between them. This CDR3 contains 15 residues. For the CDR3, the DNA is TGCGCCAGCAGCTCGGGGCCAGGGGAGTCCTACGAGCAGTACTTC. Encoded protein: CASSSGPGESYEQYF.

The CDR3 protein is CASSAPGQGNYGYTF. The CDR3 DNA is TGTGCCAGCAGTGCCCCCGGGCAGGGAAACTATGGCTACACCTTC. V and J are TRBV25-1 and TRBJ1-2; tentatively, D is TRBD1 (5 bases). From germline, CDR1 is MGHDK and CDR2 SYGVNS. The CDR3 covers 15 residues. V lost 4 bases and J 2 bases, leaving 14 bases between the germline ends.

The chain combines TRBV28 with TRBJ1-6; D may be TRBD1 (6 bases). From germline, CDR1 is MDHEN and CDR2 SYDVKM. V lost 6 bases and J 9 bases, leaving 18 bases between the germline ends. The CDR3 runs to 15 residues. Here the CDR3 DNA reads TGTGCCAGCAGAACCCAACAGGGAGCGGTTTCACCCCTCCACTTT. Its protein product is CASRTQQGAVSPLHF.

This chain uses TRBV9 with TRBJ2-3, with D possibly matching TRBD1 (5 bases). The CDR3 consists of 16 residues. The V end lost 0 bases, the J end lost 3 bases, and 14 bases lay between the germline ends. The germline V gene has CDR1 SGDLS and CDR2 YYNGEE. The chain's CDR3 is CASSVEGLVGTDTQYF. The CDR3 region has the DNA TGTGCCAGCAGCGTAGAGGGGCTTGTAGGGACAGATACGCAGTATTTT.

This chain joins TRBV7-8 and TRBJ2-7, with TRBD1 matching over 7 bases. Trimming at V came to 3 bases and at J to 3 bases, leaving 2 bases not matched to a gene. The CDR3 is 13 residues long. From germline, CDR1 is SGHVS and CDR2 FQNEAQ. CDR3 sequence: CASSLDRYYEQYV. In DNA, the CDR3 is TGTGCCAGCAGCTTGGACAGGTACTACGAGCAGTACGTC.

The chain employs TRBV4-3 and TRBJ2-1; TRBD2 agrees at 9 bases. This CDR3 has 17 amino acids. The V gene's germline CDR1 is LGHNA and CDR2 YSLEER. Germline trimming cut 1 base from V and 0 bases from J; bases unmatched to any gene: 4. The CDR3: CASSQGTSDHSYNEQFF. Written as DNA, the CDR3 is TGCGCCAGCAGCCAAGGGACTAGCGACCACTCCTACAATGAGCAGTTCTTC.

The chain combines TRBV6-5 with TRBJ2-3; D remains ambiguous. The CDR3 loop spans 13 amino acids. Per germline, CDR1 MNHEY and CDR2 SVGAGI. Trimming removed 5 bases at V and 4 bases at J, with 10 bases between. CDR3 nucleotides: TGTGCCAGCAGTAGAGAGTCGGCAGATACGCAGTATTTT. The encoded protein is CASSRESADTQYF.

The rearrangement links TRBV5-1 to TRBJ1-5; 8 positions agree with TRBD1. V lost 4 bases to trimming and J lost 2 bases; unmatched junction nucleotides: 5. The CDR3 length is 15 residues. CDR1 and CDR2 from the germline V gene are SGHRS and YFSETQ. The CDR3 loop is CASSPQGGGNQPQHF. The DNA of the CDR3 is TGCGCCAGCAGCCCACAGGGGGGTGGCAATCAGCCCCAGCATTTT.

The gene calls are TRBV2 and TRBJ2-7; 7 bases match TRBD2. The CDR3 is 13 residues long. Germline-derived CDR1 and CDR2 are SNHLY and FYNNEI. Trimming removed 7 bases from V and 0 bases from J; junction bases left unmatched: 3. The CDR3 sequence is CASNGGSSYEQYF. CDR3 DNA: TGTGCCAGCAACGGCGGGAGCTCCTACGAGCAGTACTTC.

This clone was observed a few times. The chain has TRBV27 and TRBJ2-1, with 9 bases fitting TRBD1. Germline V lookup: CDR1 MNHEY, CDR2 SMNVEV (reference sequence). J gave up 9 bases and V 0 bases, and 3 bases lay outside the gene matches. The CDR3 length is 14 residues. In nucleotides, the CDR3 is TGTGCCAGCAGTTTATCAACAGGGGGCGTTGAGCAGTTCTTC. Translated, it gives CASSLSTGGVEQFF.

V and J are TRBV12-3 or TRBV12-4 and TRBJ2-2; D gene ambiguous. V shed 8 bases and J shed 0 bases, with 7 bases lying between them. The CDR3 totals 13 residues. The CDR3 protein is CASGETNTGELFF. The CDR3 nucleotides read TGTGCCAGCGGAGAGACGAACACCGGGGAGCTGTTTTTT.

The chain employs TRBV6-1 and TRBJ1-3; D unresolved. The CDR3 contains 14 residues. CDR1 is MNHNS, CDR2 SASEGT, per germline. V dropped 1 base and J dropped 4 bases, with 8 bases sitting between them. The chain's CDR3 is CASSEDARGNTIYF. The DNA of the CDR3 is TGTGCCAGCAGTGAAGATGCTCGGGGAAACACCATATATTTT.

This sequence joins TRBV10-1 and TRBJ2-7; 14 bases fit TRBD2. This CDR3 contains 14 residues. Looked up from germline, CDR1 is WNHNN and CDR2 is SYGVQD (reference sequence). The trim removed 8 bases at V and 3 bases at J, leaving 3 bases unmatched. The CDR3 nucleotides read TGCGCCAGCGGGACTAGCGGGAGTGTCTACGAGCAGTACTTC. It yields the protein CASGTSGSVYEQYF.

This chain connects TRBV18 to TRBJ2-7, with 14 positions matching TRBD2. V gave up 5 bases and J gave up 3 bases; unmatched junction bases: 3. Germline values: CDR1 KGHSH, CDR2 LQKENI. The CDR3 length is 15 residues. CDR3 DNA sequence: TGTGCCAGCTCAGACGGACTAGCGGGGGGCTACGAGCAGTACGTC. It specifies CASSDGLAGGYEQYV.

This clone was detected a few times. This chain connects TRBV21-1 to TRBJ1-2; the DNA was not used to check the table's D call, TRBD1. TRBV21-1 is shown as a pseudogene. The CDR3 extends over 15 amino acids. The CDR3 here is CASSKGPDRDYGYTF. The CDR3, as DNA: TGTGCCAGCAGCAAAGGTCCCGACAGGGACTATGGCTACACCTTC.

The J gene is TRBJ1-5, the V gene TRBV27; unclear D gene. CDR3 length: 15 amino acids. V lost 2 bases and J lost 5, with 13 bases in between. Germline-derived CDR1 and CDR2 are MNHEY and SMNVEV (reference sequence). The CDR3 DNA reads TGTGCCAGCAGTTTAACTATGGCTTTTCATCAGCCCCAGCATTTT. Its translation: CASSLTMAFHQPQHF.

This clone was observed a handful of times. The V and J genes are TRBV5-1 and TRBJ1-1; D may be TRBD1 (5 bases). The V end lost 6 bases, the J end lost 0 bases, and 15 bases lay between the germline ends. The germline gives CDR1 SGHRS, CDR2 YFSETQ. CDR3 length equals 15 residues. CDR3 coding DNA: TGCGCCAGCACCCTTGGGGCAGGCATGAACACTGAAGCTTTCTTT. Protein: CASTLGAGMNTEAFF.

The CDR3 region has the DNA TGTGCGGCGGCGGGACAGGGACGGTACGAGCAGTACTTC. This codes for CAAAGQGRYEQYF. The chain couples TRBV28 to TRBJ2-7; 9 nucleotides line up with TRBD1. CDR3 length: 13 residues. CDR1 MDHEN and CDR2 SYDVKM come from the germline V gene.

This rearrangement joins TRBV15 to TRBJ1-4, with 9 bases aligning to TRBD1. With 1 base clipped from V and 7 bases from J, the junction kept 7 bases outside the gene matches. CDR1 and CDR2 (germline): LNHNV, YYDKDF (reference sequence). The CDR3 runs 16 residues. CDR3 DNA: TGTGCCACCAGCAGAGGTCCCGGACAGGGGAGTGAAAAACTGTTTTTT. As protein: CATSRGPGQGSEKLFF.

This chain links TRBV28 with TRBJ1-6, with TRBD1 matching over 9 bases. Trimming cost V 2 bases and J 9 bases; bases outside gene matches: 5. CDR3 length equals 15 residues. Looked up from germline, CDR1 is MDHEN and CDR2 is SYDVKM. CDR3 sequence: CASSLPGQGASPLHF. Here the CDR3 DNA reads TGTGCCAGCAGTTTACCGGGACAGGGCGCTTCACCCCTCCACTTT.

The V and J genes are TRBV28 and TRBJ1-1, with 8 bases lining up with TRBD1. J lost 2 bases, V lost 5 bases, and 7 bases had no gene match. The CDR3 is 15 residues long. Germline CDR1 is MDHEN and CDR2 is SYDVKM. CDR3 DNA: TGTGCCAGCAGTCCACTGGACAGGGCCAACACTGAAGCTTTCTTT. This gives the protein CASSPLDRANTEAFF.